This T cell receptor beta chain stems from a study of cytomegalovirus exposure and HLA in healthy donors. There are 17 residues in the CDR3. The trim removed 0 bases at V and 1 base at J, leaving 6 bases unmatched. CDR1 is ENHRY, CDR2 SYGVKD, per germline. Overall study results and limits: TCR beta V- and J-gene trimming was later associated with a missense DCLRE1C variant. Presence/absence results assume similar sequencing depth per donor, which may not hold.

On this clone itself: Its antigen remains unknown.

Amplification used 60 Vbeta primers and 13 Jbeta primers. Method: immunoSEQ multiplex PCR; TCRdb's copy keeps in-frame clones and lacks some. The repertoire has some 170,000 clones, around 75% of them found once; the top ten carry 2.9%. The chain combines TRBV10-3 with TRBJ1-5; 7 nucleotides agree with TRBD1. Sequenced input: PBMCs. The sequence derives from a male donor in good health and CMV-seronegative. The CDR3 spells CAISESQGDLSNQPQHF. The CDR3 coding sequence is TGTGCCATCAGTGAGTCGCAGGGGGACCTCAGCAATCAGCCCCAGCATTTT.